The 18 T cell receptor beta chains in this list originate from one sample, sequenced in a study of blood T cell repertoires in COVID-19. Produced via immunoSEQ multiplex PCR; TCRdb's table is partial and in-frame only. The sample contains 200,000 to 250,000 clones, less than 85% of which appear only once. Material for sequencing was peripheral blood. Receptors were obtained from an elderly woman with active or convalescent COVID-19.

The V and J genes are TRBV6-5 and TRBJ2-1, with D possibly matching TRBD2 (7 bases). Germline loops: CDR1 MNHEY, CDR2 SVGAGI. This CDR3 is 15 amino acids long. V shed 2 bases and J shed 8 bases, with 16 bases lying between them. CDR3 loop: CASSYVGGRRDEQFF. The CDR3 DNA reads as TGTGCCAGCAGTTACGTGGGGGGGCGGCGGGATGAGCAGTTCTTC.

The V gene is TRBV27, the J gene TRBJ2-1, with 8 positions matching TRBD2. This CDR3 contains 12 residues. V was pared by 3 bases and J by 12 bases, with 4 bases of the junction left unmatched. CDR1 is MNHEY, CDR2 SMNVEV, per germline (reference sequence). CDR3 protein: CASSFLGLAQFF. CDR3 coding DNA: TGTGCCAGCAGTTTTTTAGGACTAGCGCAGTTCTTC.

The chain has TRBV18 and TRBJ1-2, with a tentative D call TRBD1 (6 bases). The germline V gene has CDR1 KGHSH and CDR2 LQKENI. The CDR3 contains 13 residues. The V and J ends lost 3 bases and 2 bases respectively, with 7 bases between them. The CDR3: CASSPGQNYGYTF. In nucleotides, the CDR3 is TGTGCCAGCTCACCTGGACAGAACTATGGCTACACCTTC.

This clone was observed a handful of times. This chain uses TRBV5-1 with TRBJ2-1, with a possible D match to TRBD2 (5 bases). The CDR3 has 15 amino acids. Trimming pared 4 bases from V and 6 bases from J, leaving 17 bases between. Per germline, CDR1 SGHRS and CDR2 YFSETQ. The CDR3 region is CASSPEVSRANEQFF. In nucleotides, the CDR3 is TGCGCCAGCAGCCCAGAAGTATCGAGGGCCAATGAGCAGTTCTTC.

J is TRBJ2-7 and V is TRBV29-1; 9 nucleotides align to TRBD1. This CDR3 spans 14 amino acids. Germline lookup yields CDR1 SQVTM and CDR2 ANQGSEA. V lost 1 base to trimming and J lost 1 base; unmatched junction nucleotides: 2. CDR3 nucleotide sequence: TGCAGCGTTGAAGTGGGACAGGGATCCTACGAGCAGTACTTC. It specifies CSVEVGQGSYEQYF.

The chain joins TRBV9 to TRBJ1-6; 7 bases map to TRBD1. The CDR3 spans 15 residues. Per the germline V gene, CDR1 is SGDLS and CDR2 is YYNGEE. Trimming cost V 2 bases and J 8 bases; bases outside gene matches: 7. DNA of the CDR3: TGTGCCAGCAGCGTGGGCAGCCAGGGGGATTCACCCCTCCACTTT. Translation: CASSVGSQGDSPLHF.

The V and J genes are TRBV9 and TRBJ1-5; 9 bases are a match to TRBD1. The CDR3 has 15 amino acids. Germline trimming cut 4 bases from V and 7 bases from J; bases unmatched to any gene: 9. In germline, CDR1 is SGDLS, CDR2 YYNGEE. The CDR3 is CASSRSTGGEQPQHF. For the CDR3, the DNA is TGTGCCAGCAGCCGATCTACAGGGGGCGAACAGCCCCAGCATTTT.

This clone has more than one count but fewer than ten. The rearrangement uses TRBV28 and TRBJ1-6; tentative D call: TRBD1 (6 bases). This CDR3 contains 18 residues. Germline V gene lookup returns CDR1 MDHEN and CDR2 SYDVKM. The V gene lost 1 base and the J gene lost 7 bases, with 20 bases spanning the gap. CDR3 sequence reads: CASSLFSGGPGLNSPLHF. The DNA of the CDR3 is TGTGCCAGCAGTTTATTTAGCGGGGGGCCAGGTTTGAATTCACCCCTCCACTTT.

The chain recombines TRBV29-1 with TRBJ1-2; weak D call: TRBD1 (5 bases). V gave up 4 bases and J gave up 8 bases, with 17 bases separating them. This CDR3 region has 13 residues. CDR1 SQVTM and CDR2 ANQGSEA come from the germline V gene. The CDR3 sequence: CSVGGWGGGGYTF. The CDR3 nucleotides are TGCAGCGTTGGTGGCTGGGGGGGAGGAGGCTACACCTTC.

The chain combines TRBV30 with TRBJ2-1, with 7 bases identical to TRBD1. The CDR3 length is 14 residues. Germline V gene data show CDR1 as GTSNPN and CDR2 as SVGIG (reference sequence). The J segment lost 3 bases and the V segment lost 5 bases, leaving 7 bases of the junction unmatched. The CDR3 DNA follows: TGTGCCTGGGGACTGGGACAGAGCTACAATGAGCAGTTCTTC. This sequence encodes CAWGLGQSYNEQFF.

This clone has only one observation. The chain has TRBV19 and TRBJ2-4; tentatively, D is TRBD1 (6 bases). The germline gives CDR1 LNHDA, CDR2 SQIVND (reference sequence). Trimming stripped 5 bases from V and 6 bases from J, with 20 bases between. This CDR3 region has 16 residues. The CDR3 is CASSPSQGFFGNIQYF. Written as DNA, the CDR3 is TGTGCCAGTAGTCCCTCCCAGGGGTTTTTCGGAAACATTCAGTACTTC. Full variable domain (rest looked up from reference TRBV19 and TRBJ2-4): DGGITQSPKYLFRKEGQNVTLSCEQNLNHDAMYWYRQDPGQGLRLIYYSQIVNDFQKGDIAEGYSVSREKKESFPLTVTSAQKNPTAFYLCASSPSQGFFGNIQYFGAGTRLSVL.

In its sample, this clone was seen once. This chain links TRBV6-1 with TRBJ2-1, with 10 nucleotides matching TRBD2. V gave up 2 bases and J gave up 10 bases; unmatched junction bases: 14. Germline V gene lookup returns CDR1 MNHNS and CDR2 SASEGT. This CDR3 region has 17 residues. The DNA of the CDR3 is TGTGCCAGCAGTGAAATGGGGAGGGGTAGCGGGGGGTCCGAGCAGTTCTTC. Protein: CASSEMGRGSGGSEQFF.

This chain links TRBV6-5 with TRBJ2-7; 11 nucleotides agree with TRBD1. CDR1 and CDR2 from the germline V gene are MNHEY and SVGAGI. CDR3 size: 15 residues. With V trimmed by 0 bases and J by 6 bases, 4 bases remained unmatched. CDR3 protein: CASSYSGTGGGEQYF. CDR3 bases: TGTGCCAGCAGTTACTCTGGGACAGGGGGAGGCGAGCAGTACTTC.

The J gene is TRBJ1-2, the V gene TRBV5-5; 9 bases match TRBD1. The CDR3 sequence is 13 residues long. V lost 4 bases and J lost 4; bases outside the gene matches: 2. Germline assignment: CDR1 SGHKS and CDR2 YYEKEE (reference sequence). The CDR3 reads CASSPTGGYGYTF. The DNA of the CDR3 is TGTGCCAGCAGCCCGACAGGGGGCTATGGCTACACCTTC.

CDR3 region: CASSPAGANIQYF. CDR3 nucleotide sequence: TGTGCCAGCAGCCCGGCGGGGGCGAACATTCAGTACTTC. The rearrangement uses TRBV3-1 (or the pseudogene TRBV3-2) and TRBJ2-4; possible D gene TRBD2, 7 bases. In germline, CDR1 is LGHDT, CDR2 YNNKEL (reference sequence). V was clipped by 4 bases and J by 7 bases, with 11 bases between them. The CDR3 has 13 residues.

This sequence joins TRBV5-1 and TRBJ1-1; D is possibly TRBD1 (5 bases). V lost 4 bases and J lost 5, with 21 bases in between. Germline loops: CDR1 SGHRS, CDR2 YFSETQ. The CDR3 consists of 16 residues. DNA for the CDR3: TGCGCCAGCAGCACGACAACGACACCCCGGGGGACTGAAGCTTTCTTT. Translation gives CASSTTTTPRGTEAFF.

The gene calls are TRBV19 and TRBJ1-5; D is perhaps TRBD1 (5 bases). Germline CDR1 is LNHDA and CDR2 is SQIVND (reference sequence). CDR3 length: 16 amino acids. Trimming cost V 1 base and J 5 bases, with 15 bases left between them. CDR3 amino acids: CASSIVGGIGDQPQHF. The CDR3 DNA reads TGTGCCAGTAGTATAGTTGGGGGGATTGGAGATCAGCCCCAGCATTTT.

V is TRBV5-4 and J is TRBJ2-1; D is perhaps TRBD2 (6 bases). Germline V gene data show CDR1 as SGHNT and CDR2 as YYREEE (reference sequence). The V and J ends lost 4 bases and 9 bases respectively, with 17 bases between them. The CDR3 spans 14 residues. The CDR3 sequence: CASSLAGYDGEQFF. Written as DNA, the CDR3 is TGTGCCAGCAGCCTGGCGGGGTACGATGGTGAGCAGTTCTTC.